This entry lists 20 T cell receptor beta chains sequenced from one sample in a study of CD8+ T cells in alopecia areata. Treatment indicated: oral pan-JAK inhibitor, 5-10 mg twice daily. As the sequencing template, cDNA was produced by extracting RNA and reverse transcribing it. The data were produced by immunoSEQ multiplex PCR, yet TCRdb's version contains in-frame clones alone and is incomplete. There are 110,000 or so clones in the sample; about 61% occur only once, and 25% to 35% lies in the top ten. The sample in question was CD8+ T cells sorted from blood, obtained at week 4, from a patient treated with tofacitinib. The receptor source for this set is a human donor with alopecia areata.

The rearrangement joins TRBV10-3 to TRBJ2-7; 7 bases map to TRBD1. Germline V CDR1 and CDR2: ENHRY, SYGVKD. This CDR3 contains 16 residues. The trim removed 0 bases at V and 3 bases at J, leaving 8 bases unmatched. The DNA for the CDR3 is TGTGCCATCAGTGAGTCCCCCGACAGGGAAGGCTACGAGCAGTACTTC. Amino acids: CAISESPDREGYEQYF.

The chain links TRBV29-1 to TRBJ2-5; TRBD2 agrees at 7 bases. V shed 3 bases, J shed 6 bases, and the junction held 7 bases outside the gene matches. The CDR3 length is 13 residues. Germline V gene lookup returns CDR1 SQVTM and CDR2 ANQGSEA. CDR3 sequence reads: CSVDPGGSQTQYF. The CDR3 region has the DNA TGCAGCGTTGACCCCGGGGGGTCCCAGACCCAGTACTTC.

This clone was detected only a few times. The genes are TRBV27 and TRBJ2-5; 7 nucleotides align to TRBD1. The CDR3 covers 14 residues. Germline V CDR1 and CDR2: MNHEY, SMNVEV (reference sequence). Germline trimming cut 5 bases from V and 1 base from J; bases unmatched to any gene: 4. The CDR3 sequence is CASSPRGPQETQYF. Here the CDR3 DNA reads TGTGCCAGCAGTCCGAGGGGGCCCCAAGAGACCCAGTACTTC.

The chain combines TRBV2 with TRBJ1-1; 7 bases are a match to TRBD1. The CDR3 sequence is 13 residues long. Germline values: CDR1 SNHLY, CDR2 FYNNEI. V lost 6 bases and J lost 6; bases outside the gene matches: 7. CDR3 amino acids: CASRDTGVPEAFF. For the CDR3, the DNA is TGTGCCAGCAGGGATACAGGGGTCCCTGAAGCTTTCTTT.

The chain combines TRBV20-1 with TRBJ2-7; perhaps TRBD1 as D (5 bases). CDR3 size: 11 residues. The germline gives CDR1 DFQATT, CDR2 SNEGSKA (reference sequence). The ends were cut back, 4 bases at V and 6 bases at J, with 10 bases in the middle. DNA for the CDR3: TGCAGTGCTAACCCCCAGGGCGAGCAGTACTTC. The encoded protein is CSANPQGEQYF.

A remark on this clone: This same CDR3 is encoded by further DNA sequences in the sample. The chain recombines TRBV28 with TRBJ1-5; D remains ambiguous. V was cut by 3 bases and J by 5 bases, with 2 bases left in between. The CDR3 consists of 11 residues. Germline lookup yields CDR1 MDHEN and CDR2 SYDVKM. As DNA, the CDR3 is TGTGCCAGCAGTTTTGATCAGCCCCAGCATTTT. Protein: CASSFDQPQHF.

V is TRBV27 and J is TRBJ2-7, with D possibly being TRBD1 (6 bases). The germline V and J ends were trimmed by 8 bases and 4 bases, with 15 bases remaining between them. This CDR3 has 13 amino acids. Germline V gene data show CDR1 as MNHEY and CDR2 as SMNVEV (reference sequence). The CDR3 protein is CASAQQGSYEQYF. The CDR3 DNA is TGTGCCAGCGCCCAACAGGGTTCTTACGAGCAGTACTTC.

The CDR3 DNA reads as TGTGCCACCAGCCGCGACAGGAGTGGTAACTATGGCTACACCTTC. It is translated as CATSRDRSGNYGYTF. This sequence joins TRBV15 and TRBJ1-2; weak D call: TRBD1 (6 bases). The V end was cut by 5 bases, the J end by 1 base, with 14 bases between. The CDR3 loop spans 15 amino acids. CDR1 LNHNV and CDR2 YYDKDF come from the germline V gene (reference sequence).

This clone came up a few times. The chain links TRBV15 to TRBJ1-2, with unresolved D. Trimming left V 0 bases short and J 1 base short, with 9 bases between. CDR3 length: 15 residues. Per the germline V gene, CDR1 is LNHNV and CDR2 is YYDKDF (reference sequence). The CDR3 loop reads CATSRDRADNYGYTF. The CDR3 coding sequence is TGTGCCACCAGCAGAGATCGGGCTGATAACTATGGCTACACCTTC.

This clone occurred once. This sequence joins TRBV2 and TRBJ2-5; D may be TRBD1 or TRBD2 (6 bases each). The CDR3 is 16 residues long. The germline V and J ends were trimmed by 4 bases and 3 bases, with 18 bases remaining between them. Germline V gives CDR1 SNHLY, CDR2 FYNNEI. This chain's CDR3 is CASSGLLLGGEETQYF. The DNA of the CDR3 is TGTGCCAGCAGTGGATTATTGTTGGGGGGCGAAGAGACCCAGTACTTC.

The V gene is TRBV30, the J gene TRBJ2-1, with D uncertain. The CDR3 contains 12 residues. V shed 0 bases and J shed 5 bases, with 5 bases lying between them. The germline V gene has CDR1 GTSNPN and CDR2 SVGIG (reference sequence). The CDR3 region has the DNA TGTGCCTGGAGTGTAGAGGACAATGAGCAGTTCTTC. Encoded protein: CAWSVEDNEQFF.

The chain joins TRBV29-1 to TRBJ2-2; D may be TRBD1 (5 bases). Looked up from germline, CDR1 is SQVTM and CDR2 is ANQGSEA. The ends were cut back, 4 bases at V and 1 base at J, with 13 bases in the middle. CDR3 size: 15 residues. CDR3 in DNA: TGCAGCGTTGTCGGAGTGACAGAGAACACCGGGGAGCTGTTTTTT. Translating it yields CSVVGVTENTGELFF.

The rearrangement joins TRBV2 to TRBJ2-5; D ambiguous. With 11 bases removed from V and 4 bases from J, the gap between germline ends came to 14 bases. This CDR3 comprises 12 residues. Germline assignment: CDR1 SNHLY and CDR2 FYNNEI. The CDR3 protein is CAGYRAPETQYF. The CDR3 bases are TGTGCCGGTTACCGGGCCCCAGAGACCCAGTACTTC.

The J gene is TRBJ2-2, the V gene TRBV30, with D unclear. The CDR3 has 12 residues. Germline CDR1 and CDR2: GTSNPN and SVGIG (reference sequence). V lost 2 bases to trimming and J lost 4 bases, with 5 bases between them. The CDR3 loop reads CAWSLSTGELFF. CDR3 nucleotides: TGTGCCTGGAGTCTTAGCACCGGGGAGCTGTTTTTT.

V is TRBV27 and J is TRBJ2-7, with 7 bases identical to TRBD1. V gave up 0 bases and J gave up 4 bases; unmatched junction bases: 3. Germline V gene sequence: CDR1 MNHEY, CDR2 SMNVEV (reference sequence). The CDR3 contains 14 residues. The CDR3 region has the DNA TGTGCCAGCAGTTTATCCTCCAGGGGGTACGAGCAGTACTTC. Its protein product is CASSLSSRGYEQYF.

The chain uses TRBV29-1 and TRBJ2-7; D is unresolved. V was pared by 7 bases and J by 0 bases, with 13 bases between. Germline V gene lookup returns CDR1 SQVTM and CDR2 ANQGSEA. There are 13 residues in the CDR3. This CDR3 is CSAVSESSYEQYF. DNA for the CDR3: TGCAGCGCAGTGAGCGAGAGCTCCTACGAGCAGTACTTC.

The rearrangement links TRBV30 to TRBJ1-5, with D unresolved. Germline assignment: CDR1 GTSNPN and CDR2 SVGIG (reference sequence). V shed 0 bases and J shed 5 bases, with 8 bases lying between them. This CDR3 contains 13 residues. CDR3 region: CAWSVWGDQPQHF. CDR3 DNA sequence: TGTGCCTGGAGTGTATGGGGTGATCAGCCCCAGCATTTT.

J is TRBJ2-5 and V is TRBV29-1; 9 bases fit TRBD2. V was clipped by 2 bases and J by 4 bases; unmatched bases: 5. The CDR3 is 14 residues long. Looked up from germline, CDR1 is SQVTM and CDR2 is ANQGSEA. The CDR3 protein is CSVERLAGLETQYF. DNA of the CDR3: TGCAGCGTTGAAAGGCTAGCGGGGCTAGAGACCCAGTACTTC.

This clone was seen only a few times. This chain joins TRBV5-6 and TRBJ2-5; TRBD1 is a possible D gene (5 bases). The CDR3 runs to 14 residues. The V end was cut by 0 bases, the J end by 5 bases, with 11 bases between. CDR1 and CDR2 from the germline V gene are SGHDT and YYEEEE. In DNA form, the CDR3 reads TGTGCCAGCAGCTTGGAAAGGGGATGGGAGACCCAGTACTTC. This translates into CASSLERGWETQYF. The complete variable domain, with remaining parts taken from reference TRBV5-6 and TRBJ2-5, reads DAGVTQSPTHLIKTRGQQVTLRCSPKSGHDTVSWYQQALGQGPQFIFQYYEEEERQRGNFPDRFSGHQFPNYSSELNVNALLLGDSALYLCASSLERGWETQYFGPGTRLLVL.

CDR3 sequence reads: CASTDREAYEQYF. The CDR3 DNA sequence: TGTGCCAGCACCGACAGGGAGGCCTACGAGCAGTACTTC. The V call is TRBV7-2, the J call TRBJ2-7; the D gene is possibly TRBD1 (7 bases). The germline CDR1 and CDR2 sequences are SGHTA and FQGNSA. Trimming cost V 7 bases and J 2 bases, with 12 bases left between them. This CDR3 is built from 13 residues.